This is a list of T cell receptor beta chains from one sample in a study of siplizumab effects on memory and regulatory T cells. Only in-frame clones appear in the TCRdb table, and some are missing; sequencing was by immunoSEQ multiplex PCR. Among about 100,000 clones listed, just over 90% were seen once. Source material: Tregs sorted from blood. The source is a human donor in good health. Both conserved end residues are part of each CDR3. D genes are given only for firm matches. Clone size, where shown, is once, few, many, or a class for clones that have expanded.

TRBJ2-1,TRBV6-5,TRBD2,NA,TGTGCCAGCAGCGCCCGGGGGGCCTACAATGAGCAGTTCTTC,CASSARGAYNEQFF
TRBJ1-2,TRBV28,NA,NA,TGTGCCAGCAGTTTAATTCAAAGGGCCAACTATGGCTACACCTTC,CASSLIQRANYGYTF
TRBJ2-3,TRBV9,NA,NA,TGTGCCAGCGGCCGCTTTGGCACAGATACGCAGTATTTT,CASGRFGTDTQYF
TRBJ1-2,TRBV5-1,NA,NA,TGCGCCAGCAGCTTGGAGTGGACGAGGAGTGGCTACACCTTC,CASSLEWTRSGYTF
TRBJ2-5,TRBV29-1,NA,NA,TGCAGCGTTGTAGCGCACCAAGAGACCCAGTACTTC,CSVVAHQETQYF
TRBJ1-5,TRBV5-6,NA,once,TGTGCCAGCAGCTTGTTCGTGACCCATAGCAATCAGCCCCAGCATTTT,CASSLFVTHSNQPQHF
TRBJ2-3,TRBV15,TRBD2,NA,TGTGCCACCAGCAGAGATAAAGTCCTCCCGGTGGCGGGAGGGCTACTAGATACGCAGTATTTT,CATSRDKVLPVAGGLLDTQYF
TRBJ1-5,TRBV6-6,NA,NA,TGTGCCAGCCGGGGGGGGGCTCAGCCCCAGCATTTT,CASRGGAQPQHF
TRBJ1-1,TRBV28,NA,NA,TGTGCCAGCAGTAAGGTCAGGGGAACTGAAGCTTTCTTT,CASSKVRGTEAFF
TRBJ1-1,TRBV5-1,NA,NA,TGCGCCAGCAGCTCAGGGACGACTGAAGCTTTCTTT,CASSSGTTEAFF
TRBJ2-7,TRBV7-6,TRBD2,NA,TGTGCCAGCAGCTTGGCGGGAGGGGCCTACGAGCAGTACTTC,CASSLAGGAYEQYF
TRBJ2-6,TRBV14,NA,NA,TGTGCCAGCACCTCCTCTGGGGCCAACGTCCTGACTTTC,CASTSSGANVLTF
TRBJ1-5,TRBV6-6,TRBD1,NA,TGTGCCAGCAGTGTCGAGACAGGGGGCAATCAGCCCCAGCATTTT,CASSVETGGNQPQHF
TRBJ2-3,TRBV11-1,NA,NA,TGTGCCAGCAGTCCAAAGGGGGCGCGGGGAGATACGCAGTATTTT,CASSPKGARGDTQYF
TRBJ2-1,TRBV5-1,NA,NA,TGCGCCAGCAGCCCCGGGACGGTCTCCTACAATGAGCAGTTCTTC,CASSPGTVSYNEQFF
TRBJ2-7,TRBV5-6,TRBD1,NA,TGTGCCAGCAGCTTGCCGGGACAGGGTATGTTCGAGCAGTACTTC,CASSLPGQGMFEQYF
TRBJ1-3,TRBV9,TRBD1,NA,TGTGCCAGCAGCGTAGGATTAGGACAGGGCTCCGGAAACACCATATATTTT,CASSVGLGQGSGNTIYF
TRBJ2-2,TRBV19,NA,NA,TGTGCCAGCGGCAGGGCCTATCTGAACACCGGGGAGCTGTTTTTT,CASGRAYLNTGELFF
TRBJ2-2,TRBV12-2,NA,NA,TGTGCCCAAACAGGACAGGACACCGGGGAGCTGTTTTTT,CAQTGQDTGELFF
TRBJ1-1,TRBV11-2,NA,NA,TGTGCCAGCAGCCGCCGGGGCACTGAAGCTTTCTTT,CASSRRGTEAFF
TRBJ2-1,TRBV4-1,TRBD2,NA,TGCGCCAGCAGCCAAGCCGGACTAGCGGGAGGTCAGTACAATGAGCAGTTCTTC,CASSQAGLAGGQYNEQFF
TRBJ1-2,TRBV15,TRBD1,NA,TGTGCCACCAGCAGAGGGACAGGATTCTATGGCTACACCTTC,CATSRGTGFYGYTF
TRBJ2-5,TRBV5-1,TRBD1,NA,TGCGCCAGCGCCTTAGGGGGCTGGGAGACCCAGTACTTC,CASALGGWETQYF
TRBJ2-1,TRBV7-8,TRBD2,NA,TGTGCCAGCAGCCGGGGGGGGTACAATGAGCAGTTCTTC,CASSRGGYNEQFF
TRBJ2-7,TRBV5-6,TRBD1,NA,TGTGCCAGCAGCGACAGGGGAGCCTACGAGCAGTACTTC,CASSDRGAYEQYF
TRBJ2-5,TRBV9,TRBD1,NA,TGTGCCAGCAGAAGAGGGACAGGCCAAGAGACCCAGTACTTC,CASRRGTGQETQYF
TRBJ2-5,TRBV27,TRBD2,NA,TGTGCCAGCAGTTTATCTAAACTAGCGGGAGTCATAGAGACCCAGTACTTC,CASSLSKLAGVIETQYF
TRBJ2-1,TRBV27,TRBD2,NA,TGTGCCAGCAGTCAGCGGGGACTAGCGGTAAATTACAATGAGCAGTTCTTC,CASSQRGLAVNYNEQFF
TRBJ2-5,TRBV4-1,TRBD1,NA,TGCGCCAGCAGTTTATCTCCCGGGACAGTGTACCAAGAGACCCAGTACTTC,CASSLSPGTVYQETQYF
TRBJ1-4,TRBV4-1,NA,NA,TGCGCCAGCAGCCGAATCCAGGGGATCAATGAAAAACTGTTTTTT,CASSRIQGINEKLFF
TRBJ2-3,TRBV5-1,TRBD2,NA,TGCGCCAGCAGCTTGGGGACTAGCGGGAGCACAGATACGCAGTATTTT,CASSLGTSGSTDTQYF
TRBJ2-2,TRBV10-3,TRBD2,NA,TGTGCCATCAGTAGCGGGAGGGCCGGCACCGGGGAGCTGTTTTTT,CAISSGRAGTGELFF
TRBJ1-2,TRBV6-5,TRBD1,NA,TGTGCCAGCAGGGAGACAGGGTATAACTATGGCTACACCTTC,CASRETGYNYGYTF
TRBJ1-5,TRBV10-2,NA,once,TGCGCCAGCAAAGGTCAGATAAATCAGCCCCAGCATTTT,CASKGQINQPQHF
TRBJ2-7,TRBV5-6,TRBD2,NA,TGTGCCAGCAGCTCATTAAGCGGGAGGCCCACCTACGAGCAGTACTTC,CASSSLSGRPTYEQYF
TRBJ2-3,TRBV18,TRBD1,NA,TGTGCCAGCTCCCGACAGGGCTGGGATACGCAGTATTTT,CASSRQGWDTQYF
TRBJ2-1,TRBV7-9,NA,NA,TGTGCCAGCAGCCCCTTACTAGGGGTGCAGTTCTTC,CASSPLLGVQFF
TRBJ2-3,TRBV4-1,TRBD2,NA,TGCGCCAGCAGCCAAGGACTAGCGGGAGTGAGGGATACGCAGTATTTT,CASSQGLAGVRDTQYF
TRBJ1-1,TRBV30,NA,NA,TGTGCCTGGAGTGTAACCACTGAAGCTTTCTTT,CAWSVTTEAFF
TRBJ2-3,TRBV6-1,TRBD1,NA,TGTGCCAGCGGCCGGACAGGGTCGAGAGATACGCAGTATTTT,CASGRTGSRDTQYF
TRBJ2-7,TRBV6-6,TRBD2,NA,TGTGCCAGCAGAACTAGCGGGAGACTATACGAGCAGTACTTC,CASRTSGRLYEQYF
TRBJ2-1,TRBV7-9,NA,NA,TGTGCCAGCAGCTTAGAAGGGTGGCAGTGGGATGAGCAGTTCTTC,CASSLEGWQWDEQFF
TRBJ1-3,TRBV4-2,TRBD1,NA,TGTGCCAGCAGCCAAGAAATCCGACAGGGAGTTGGAAACACCATATATTTT,CASSQEIRQGVGNTIYF
TRBJ2-5,TRBV19,TRBD1,NA,TGTGCCAGTAGAGTGAGGACAGGGTTCCAAGAGACCCAGTACTTC,CASRVRTGFQETQYF
TRBJ2-2,TRBV5-1,TRBD2,NA,TGCGCCAGCAGCCCGGGACTAGCCTTAACCGGGGAGCTGTTTTTT,CASSPGLALTGELFF
TRBJ2-5,TRBV19,NA,NA,TGTGCCAGTAGTCCCCGCGGACAGGCCGGGAGAGAGACCCAGTACTTC,CASSPRGQAGRETQYF
TRBJ2-3,TRBV7-9,TRBD2,NA,TGTGCCAGCAGCTTAGGTCGAGCGGGAGGGCCCTCTGGCACAGATACGCAGTATTTT,CASSLGRAGGPSGTDTQYF
TRBJ2-2,TRBV6-5,NA,NA,TGTGCCAGCACAGCAGGGACCACCGGGGAGCTGTTTTTT,CASTAGTTGELFF
TRBJ2-7,TRBV7-3,NA,NA,TGTGCCAGCAGCTTAAAGGGTGGAAGCTACGAGCAGTACTTC,CASSLKGGSYEQYF
TRBJ1-2,TRBV6-5,NA,NA,TGTGCCAGCAACAAACAGGGAAACTATGGCTACACCTTC,CASNKQGNYGYTF
TRBJ1-2,TRBV27,NA,NA,TGTGCCAGCAGTTTTATCGGGCAGAGTCCTGGCTATGGCTACACCTTC,CASSFIGQSPGYGYTF
TRBJ2-1,TRBV7-9,NA,NA,TGTGCCAGCAGCTTAGCGGCATCCCATGAGCAGTTCTTC,CASSLAASHEQFF
TRBJ2-3,TRBV28,NA,NA,TGTGCCAGCCCACCGACAGGGAGGGTTGCAGATACGCAGTATTTT,CASPPTGRVADTQYF
TRBJ2-3,TRBV6-5,TRBD2,once,TGTGCCAGCAGTTACCTAGCGGACACAGATACGCAGTATTTT,CASSYLADTDTQYF
TRBJ2-3,TRBV11-3,TRBD1,NA,TGTGCCAGCAGCCGCGGACAGGGTTGGGCAGATACGCAGTATTTT,CASSRGQGWADTQYF
TRBJ2-5,TRBV5-1,NA,NA,TGCGCCAGCAGCTCCCGGGACTGGGAGACCCAGTACTTC,CASSSRDWETQYF
TRBJ2-3,TRBV5-6,NA,NA,TGTGCCAGCAGCTTGAGGTTCACAGATACGCAGTATTTT,CASSLRFTDTQYF
TRBJ1-5,TRBV30,TRBD1,NA,TGTGCCTGGAGTGGGACAGGGGGCAATCAGCCCCAGCATTTT,CAWSGTGGNQPQHF
TRBJ1-2,TRBV18,NA,NA,TGTGCCAGCTCACCACCGACCCCGGGAGGCTATGGCTACACCTTC,CASSPPTPGGYGYTF